These 16 T cell receptor beta chains originate from one sample sequenced in a study of blood T cell repertoires in COVID-19. Sequencing used immunoSEQ multiplex PCR; TCRdb keeps in-frame clones, though not all of them. The table records a few hundred thousand clones, around 81% of them present only once. The specimen was PBMCs or T cells enriched from blood (not recorded which). All receptors come from a man in his fifties who had recovered from COVID-19.

The chain has TRBV4-2 and TRBJ2-1; D is perhaps TRBD2 (6 bases). The CDR3 contains 16 residues. From germline, CDR1 is LGHNA and CDR2 YNFKEQ. The V gene lost 1 base and the J gene lost 7 bases, with 17 bases spanning the gap. DNA of the CDR3: TGTGCCAGCAGCCAAGTGGTTGGGGCGGGACGAAATGAGCAGTTCTTC. Its translation: CASSQVVGAGRNEQFF.

As DNA, the CDR3 is TGTGCCAGCAGCTTAGACCTTACAGCTTTGCGCGAGCAGTACTTC. Its translation is CASSLDLTALREQYF. The chain uses TRBV7-9 and TRBJ2-7; D is undetermined. CDR3 size: 15 residues. Trimming removed 1 base at V and 6 bases at J, with 16 bases between. In germline, CDR1 is SEHNR, CDR2 FQNEAQ (reference sequence).

This clone showed up just once. V usage is TRBV5-1 and J usage is TRBJ1-2; no clear D gene. V was clipped by 4 bases and J by 4 bases, with 11 bases between them. This CDR3 is 13 amino acids long. The germline gives CDR1 SGHRS, CDR2 YFSETQ. CDR3 in amino acids: CASSPVETYGYTF. In DNA, the CDR3 is TGCGCCAGCAGCCCTGTAGAAACCTATGGCTACACCTTC.

The genes are TRBV12-3 or TRBV12-4 and TRBJ2-7; D gene unclear. V lost 5 bases, J lost 2 bases, and 4 bases lay in between. The CDR3 is made up of 11 amino acids. As DNA, the CDR3 is TGTGCCAGCAGTCCGGCCTACGAGCAGTACTTC. Encoded protein: CASSPAYEQYF.

The rearrangement uses TRBV5-1 and TRBJ2-6; D remains unclear. Germline V lookup: CDR1 SGHRS, CDR2 YFSETQ. The CDR3 is 15 amino acids. Trimming pared 5 bases from V and 2 bases from J, leaving 11 bases between. CDR3 sequence: CASRKVQAGANVLTF. The CDR3 region has the DNA TGCGCCAGCAGAAAGGTCCAGGCTGGGGCCAACGTCCTGACTTTC.

This chain uses TRBV11-2 with TRBJ1-6; D is possibly TRBD1 (6 bases). The V gene lost 1 base and the J gene lost 9 bases, with 13 bases spanning the gap. This CDR3 contains 15 residues. From germline, CDR1 is SGHAT and CDR2 FQNNGV. The CDR3: CASSLASSGVSPLHF. The CDR3, as DNA: TGTGCCAGCAGCTTAGCGTCTTCAGGGGTTTCACCCCTCCACTTT.

For the CDR3, the DNA is TGTGCCTGGAGTATGGGACAGGGAAACAATGGCTACACCTTC. It translates to CAWSMGQGNNGYTF. V is TRBV30 and J is TRBJ1-2; the match to TRBD1 covers 9 bases. Germline V lookup: CDR1 GTSNPN, CDR2 SVGIG (reference sequence). V shed 2 bases, J shed 6 bases, and the junction held 7 bases outside the gene matches. The CDR3 has 14 residues.

This clone was detected once. The V and J genes are TRBV27 and TRBJ2-7; 8 bases map to TRBD1. CDR1 is MNHEY, CDR2 SMNVEV, per germline (reference sequence). The V gene end was trimmed by 6 bases and the J gene end by 5 bases; junction bases not matched to a gene: 9. CDR3 length: 14 residues. CDR3 bases: TGTGCCAGCAGCGGGACAGGCGGTTCTAACGAGCAGTACTTC. Its protein is CASSGTGGSNEQYF.

This chain uses TRBV10-3 with TRBJ2-7; 8 nucleotides align to TRBD2. V shed 4 bases, J shed 4 bases, and the junction held 3 bases outside the gene matches. The CDR3 is made up of 13 amino acids. Per the germline V gene, CDR1 is ENHRY and CDR2 is SYGVKD. The CDR3 sequence is CAISGLAPYEQYF. CDR3 sequence (DNA): TGTGCCATCAGTGGACTAGCGCCGTACGAGCAGTACTTC.

This clone came up a few times. The V gene is TRBV27, the J gene TRBJ2-7; D unresolved. V dropped 6 bases and J dropped 2 bases, with 11 bases sitting between them. From germline, CDR1 is MNHEY and CDR2 SMNVEV (reference sequence). There are 13 residues in the CDR3. CDR3 coding DNA: TGTGCCAGCAGCCGAGGTATCACCTACGAGCAGTACTTC. Translated: CASSRGITYEQYF.

The CDR3, as DNA: TGTGCCAGCAGCGCCAGACAGGGGACTACTCCAACTAATGAAAAACTGTTTTTT. As protein: CASSARQGTTPTNEKLFF. The chain has TRBV11-3 and TRBJ1-4; TRBD1 matches 8 bases. CDR3 length: 18 amino acids. V lost 5 bases to trimming and J lost 0 bases; unmatched junction nucleotides: 11. CDR1 is SGHNT, CDR2 YENEEA, per germline.

This chain uses TRBV29-1 with TRBJ1-1, with TRBD1 as a possible D gene (6 bases). This CDR3 comprises 14 residues. V gave up 8 bases and J gave up 1 base, with 17 bases separating them. Germline V gene sequence: CDR1 SQVTM, CDR2 ANQGSEA. This chain's CDR3 is CSTGGAGKNTEAFF. The CDR3 nucleotides read TGCAGCACCGGGGGGGCAGGCAAGAACACTGAAGCTTTCTTT.

The rearrangement links TRBV12-5 to TRBJ2-7; 10 positions agree with TRBD2. Germline V gene sequence: CDR1 LGHNT, CDR2 FRNRAP. The CDR3 is 15 amino acids. Trimming took 7 bases from V and 3 from J; bases not matched to a gene: 9. The CDR3 DNA sequence: TGTGCTAGTGCCAACGTCCCTAGCGGGGGCTACGAGCAGTACTTC. This codes for CASANVPSGGYEQYF.

The gene calls are TRBV6-5 and TRBJ1-5; weak D call: TRBD1 (5 bases). V was shortened by 6 bases and J by 6 bases, with 15 bases between the two germline ends. Germline values: CDR1 MNHEY, CDR2 SVGAGI. This CDR3 has 14 residues. The CDR3, as DNA: TGTGCCAGCAGCGGAGGGGCGGGGGGTCAGCCCCAGCATTTT. Its translation is CASSGGAGGQPQHF.

This chain joins TRBV5-1 and TRBJ2-7; D gene ambiguous. Looked up from germline, CDR1 is SGHRS and CDR2 is YFSETQ. CDR3 length: 11 residues. The ends were cut back, 3 bases at V and 5 bases at J, with 6 bases in the middle. CDR3 nucleotide sequence: TGCGCCAGCAGCTCCATCCACGAGCAGTACTTC. Translated, it gives CASSSIHEQYF.

The chain links TRBV10-3 to TRBJ1-2; D possibly corresponds to TRBD1 (5 bases). The ends were cut back, 6 bases at V and 3 bases at J, with 14 bases in the middle. Germline loops: CDR1 ENHRY, CDR2 SYGVKD. The length of the CDR3 is 14 residues. Here the CDR3 DNA reads TGTGCCATCAGGAAGGACTGGGGGGACTATGGCTACACCTTC. Protein product: CAIRKDWGDYGYTF.